One sample yielded the 11 T cell receptor beta chains listed below, sequenced in a study of T cells in women clearing cervical HPV infection. Profiled with immunoSEQ multiplex PCR; TCRdb holds only in-frame clones, not every one. The listing records under 40,000 clones. Sequenced material: blood buffy coat. Receptors were obtained from a woman aged 18-70 years with a cervical HPV16 infection that either progressed to CIN3+ or cleared (not recorded which).

The CDR3 DNA, read in part, is TGTGCCAGCTCACTTCAGAACCCGCCA. It translates to CASSLQNPP. In full, the CDR3 is CASSLQNPPAFF. This chain joins TRBV18 and TRBJ1-1, with no clear D. The read ends 3 residues early relative to the CDR3; the germline J gene fills the gap. Germline CDR1 reads KGHSH; CDR2 reads LQKENI. The CDR3 sequence is 12 residues long.

The CDR3 is CASSSSSYNEQFF. The DNA read from the CDR3 is TGTGCCAGCAGCTCCAGCTCCTACAATGAG. J is TRBJ2-1 and V is TRBV7-3; no clear D. The sequence runs out 3 residues before the end of the CDR3; the remainder is reconstructed from the germline J gene. V gave up 4 bases and J gave up 0 bases, with 4 bases separating them. Germline-derived CDR1 and CDR2 are SGHTA and FQGTGA. The CDR3 length is 13 residues.

Note on this clone: Read data end 3 residues before the CDR3 end; the end is taken from the germline J gene. This rearrangement joins TRBV5-6 to TRBJ1-2, with D possibly matching TRBD1 (6 bases). Germline CDR1 is SGHDT and CDR2 is YYEEEE. Trimming cost V 3 bases and J 4 bases, with 16 bases left between them. The CDR3 loop spans 15 amino acids. The CDR3 loop reads CASSYTDRRSYGYTF. Partial CDR3 DNA: TGTGCCAGCAGCTATACCGACAGGCGGAGCTATGGC.

About this clone: The read ends 3 residues early relative to the CDR3; the germline J gene fills the gap. V is TRBV19 and J is TRBJ2-3; TRBD2 agrees at 9 bases. Germline assignment: CDR1 LNHDA and CDR2 SQIVND (reference sequence). V was pared by 6 bases and J by 4 bases, with 5 bases of the junction left unmatched. This CDR3 comprises 14 residues. The CDR3: CASRAGGGSDTQYF. CDR3 DNA (partial): TGTGCCAGTAGAGCGGGAGGAGGATCAGATACG. The full variable domain, its missing parts supplied by reference TRBV19 and TRBJ2-3, is DGGITQSPKYLFRKEGQNVTLSCEQNLNHDAMYWYRQDPGQGLRLIYYSQIVNDFQKGDIAEGYSVSREKKESFPLTVTSAQKNPTAFYLCASRAGGGSDTQYFGPGTRLTVL.

Turning to this clone: Coverage ceases 3 residues before the CDR3 finishes, and the germline J gene fills in the end. V and J are TRBV7-9 and TRBJ2-7, with no clear D. The CDR3 length is 12 residues. V lost 6 bases, J lost 2 bases, and 8 bases lay in between. Per germline, CDR1 SEHNR and CDR2 FQNEAQ (reference sequence). CDR3: CASRSEAYEQYF. The CDR3 bases that were read are TGTGCCAGCAGATCTGAGGCCTACGAG.

Details on this clone: The CDR3 end falls 3 residues outside the read, so it is completed with the germline J gene. The V call is TRBV2, the J call TRBJ2-3, with D uncertain. This CDR3 contains 11 residues. Germline V CDR1 and CDR2: SNHLY, FYNNEI. The CDR3 bases that were read are TGTGCCAGCAAGAGGCAAGAGACG. Its translation is CASKRQET. The full-length CDR3 reads as CASKRQETQYF.

As concerns this clone: The read ends 3 residues early relative to the CDR3; the germline J gene fills the gap. The gene calls are TRBV19 and TRBJ1-5; possibly TRBD1 for D (6 bases). Trimming cost V 6 bases and J 1 base, with 10 bases left between them. Per germline, CDR1 LNHDA and CDR2 SQIVND (reference sequence). The CDR3 is 14 amino acids. CDR3 DNA (partial): TGTGCCAGTAGCAGGACAGCAAGCAATCAGCCC. It translates to CASSRTASNQP. The whole CDR3 region reads CASSRTASNQPQHF.

About this clone itself: The sequence runs out 3 residues before the end of the CDR3; the remainder is reconstructed from the germline J gene. The gene calls are TRBV28 and TRBJ2-2; TRBD1 matches 8 bases. The trim removed 2 bases at V and 3 bases at J, leaving 5 bases unmatched. There are 16 residues in the CDR3. CDR1 is MDHEN and CDR2 is SYDVKM in the germline V gene. The CDR3 sequence is CASSLPGGADTGELFF. The covered CDR3 bases are TGTGCCAGCAGTTTACCAGGGGGCGCCGACACCGGGGAG.

As for this clone: The CDR3 extends 3 residues past the end of the read, so its final part is completed from the germline J gene. V gene TRBV5-1 combines with J gene TRBJ2-3; maybe TRBD2 (5 bases). The CDR3 extends over 15 amino acids. Trimming shortened V by 1 base and J by 2 bases, and 11 bases separated the two germline ends. The V gene's germline CDR1 is SGHRS and CDR2 YFSETQ. The CDR3 is CASSLIGENTDTQYF. The sequenced part of the CDR3 DNA is TGCGCCAGCAGCTTGATCGGGGAGAACACAGATACG.

Notes on this clone: The CDR3 goes on 3 residues after the read ends, and that part is filled in from the germline J gene. The chain is built from TRBV7-9 and TRBJ1-2; D is possibly TRBD1 (5 bases). Germline CDR1 SEHNR, CDR2 FQNEAQ (reference sequence). The CDR3 is made up of 14 amino acids. Incomplete CDR3 DNA: TGTGCCAGCAACTGGGACTTCAGCTCCAATGAC. Protein sequence: CASNWDFSSND. The whole CDR3 protein is CASNWDFSSNDYTF.

Comments on this clone: Read coverage stops 3 residues before the CDR3 terminus; the germline J gene supplies the remainder. This chain joins TRBV5-4 and TRBJ2-4; a possible D gene is TRBD2 (8 bases). CDR1 is SGHNT and CDR2 is YYREEE in the germline V gene (reference sequence). V was trimmed by 0 bases and J by 8 bases, leaving 15 bases between them. This CDR3 contains 15 residues. The CDR3 here is CASSLAGTAGDIQYF. The CDR3 DNA, read in part, is TGTGCCAGCAGCTTGGCCGGGACAGCGGGGGACATT.